A single TCR beta chain is shown here with its context. This clone was counted between two and nine times. This receptor's antigen is unknown. Base-call qualities are not available, and no considerably larger clone is one nucleotide away. The High Capacity cDNA Reverse Transcription Kit was used to reverse transcribe all of the isolated RNA, meaning that expressed TCRB transcripts were what got sequenced. Deep immunoSEQ sequencing was applied to naive, central memory and regulatory T cell samples, giving an average of approximately 3.8 million total reads per sample. Sorted cells were lysed in RLT buffer, and RNA was extracted using DNase-treated RNeasy Micro or Mini kits according to cell number. To prevent cross-contamination, every cell subset was processed on its own, while patient and healthy donor samples were processed together. The immunoSEQ multiplex PCR was used to amplify TCRB sequences from cDNA, yielding 87-bp fragments that span the CDR3 region. Sequencing of the amplicons was done on the Illumina HiSeq platform. For the original study's pipeline: Synthetic template baselines were used to correct PCR bias computationally, reads within Hamming distance 2 were collapsed together, and singletons that could not be merged were discarded. Reads were aligned to IMGT to assign V, D and J genes, CDR3 length, and insertions or deletions at six rearrangement sites. Within each subset, clonotype counts were normalized to sorted cell number, and only after that were true diversity and Gini coefficients computed with the tcR R package. The overlap coefficient, calculated on TCRB nucleotide sequences, was used to quantify repertoire sharing. Sourced from immuneACCESS, this table was stored by TCRdb with only in-frame sequences that have V and J called. A share of the clones is absent; for the studies checked, an unresolved V gene accounts for under half, and the remainder has no known explanation. D and trimming come from the DNA, and the V and J calls and clone size come from that table. The sample table lists a few hundred thousand clones, around 9.6% of them with a count of one. The ten largest clones add up to about 0.6% of the sample.

The sample belongs to a study of beta chain features in type 1 diabetes (dated by TCRdb to 2016 to 2018). For the wider study: Mean age, gender distribution, total cell number and subset yield were not different between patients and healthy donors. A total of roughly 100 million sorted cells were examined across all samples, and the number of cells per subset was strongly correlated with RNA yield. In the study, recently diagnosed type 1 diabetes patients and matched healthy donors were compared on the TCRB repertoires of their sorted circulating CD4+ T cell subsets. Naive and central memory subsets were obtained from all 30 or so donors, but regulatory and stem cell-like memory subsets were isolated from only 8 patients and roughly eight healthy donors. The study at large found these results: In all four CD4+ subsets, TCRB CDR3 length was moderately but significantly shorter in type 1 diabetes patients. PCR might favor shorter templates, but patient and control samples were amplified and corrected together, so any skew would affect both groups equally. Naive, central memory and regulatory TCRB repertoires appeared to be more alike among patients than among healthy donors. Sequencing cDNA rather than genomic DNA could over-represent highly expressing activated cells, although activation and CD3 levels did not differ between groups. Because small numbers of individuals were included in the HLA sub-analyses, any influence of HLA type on TCRB rearrangement was left unresolved. Fewer insertions and more nucleotide deletions at VDJ recombination sites were observed in patients with type 1 diabetes, implying thymic rearrangement abnormalities.

From each donor, a single peripheral blood sample of approximately 0.11 L on average was drawn into heparinised tubes. A BD FACSAria II was used to sort naive, central memory, regulatory and stem cell-like memory CD4+ T cells with a panel that included CD45RO, CCR7, CD25, CD127, CD95 and CD27. A purity above 98% was achieved for all sorted populations. PBMCs were isolated immediately by Lymphoprep density gradient centrifugation and stained directly without culture. So that batch effects would be minimized, each experiment stained and sorted samples in pairs, pairing one healthy donor with one patient. From cysteine to phenylalanine, the CDR3 is 17 amino acids long. The only DNA kept is the CDR3, 51 bases in frame from the first base. V gives up 1 base and J gives up 0 bases, and the segment between their germline ends measures 10 bases. Based on the germline V gene, the CDR1 and CDR2 sequences are SGHAT and FQNNGV.

The chain couples TRBV11-2 to TRBJ2-6; the D gene identity is not certain. This clonotype was obtained from a man in his thirties or forties with type 1 diabetes. Material: central memory CD4+ T cells from blood. The nucleotide sequence reads as follows: TGTGCCAGCAGCTTAGTTTCGACTCGCTCTGGGGCCAACGTCCTGACTTTC. Its amino acids are CASSLVSTRSGANVLTF. Where the CDR3 stops, the reference TRBV11-2 and TRBJ2-6 genes take over; the full variable domain is EAGVAQSPRYKIIEKRQSVAFWCNPISGHATLYWYQQILGQGPKLLIQFQNNGVVDDSQLPKDRFSAERLKGVDSTLKIQPAKLEDSAVYLCASSLVSTRSGANVLTFGAGSRLTVL.